This T cell receptor beta chain was sequenced during a study of blood T cell repertoires in COVID-19. Looking at the study overall: Spain, Italy and the United States supplied samples that represented acute and convalescent COVID-19. The analysed material was cDNA or gDNA that came from T cells, B-cell-depleted T cells, or PBMCs.

In the original workflow: Amplified reference gene primers provided the basis for estimating nucleated cell counts. Clones were sequenced by immunoSEQ multiplex PCR, and TCRdb holds only the in-frame ones, with some missing. For V, J and clone size, that table is used; D and trimming come from the DNA. The table has about 170,000 clones, 89% seen once. Two negative PCRs, clearance, or symptom resolution were required of recovered Cohort 3 donors. This sequence originates from a woman younger than 30 who had recovered from COVID-19. Sequenced sample: PBMCs or T cells enriched from blood (not recorded which).

The CDR3 DNA reads TGTGCCAGCAGTGACCTCTCTGGGGCCAACGTCCTGACTTTC. The encoded protein is CASSDLSGANVLTF. The chain links TRBV2 to TRBJ2-6; D is undetermined. CDR3 length equals 14 residues. CDR1 is SNHLY, CDR2 FYNNEI, per germline. V shed 3 bases and J shed 0 bases, with 3 bases lying between them.